This entry features one T cell receptor (beta chain) sequence. Its recognized antigen is unknown. Within one base of it there is no much larger clone, and no base qualities were kept. These data are taken from a study of blood T cell repertoires in COVID-19 (dated by TCRdb to the early 2020s). For the wider study: The collaborator samples originated in the United States, Italy and Spain and spanned the acute and convalescent phases of COVID-19. The material from the prospective study consisted of cDNA or gDNA derived from T cells, B-cell-depleted T cells, or PBMCs. The repertoires were made available in a free public database intended to serve as a resource for research on the immune response to SARS-CoV-2. The dataset comprised deeply sampled blood TCRbeta repertoires from subjects exposed to, actively infected with, or recovered from COVID-19. A de-identified subject ID, COVID-19 status, age in years and sex were almost always included in the sample metadata. The samples were drawn from two sources: the first 160 participants of the ongoing ImmuneRACE study, and 1,254 subjects contributed by 6 global collaborators. Where HLA class I and class II types were available, the types were taken from metadata supplied by the sample provider, not from assay-based typing. Findings and caveats that apply to the study as a whole: Clinical and demographic metadata were provided uncurated, with the amount varying by source and participant.

TCRbeta CDR3 regions were amplified from genomic DNA by means of the immunoSEQ Assay, a bias-controlled multiplex PCR. Under the source paper's analysis protocol: Within the assay, amplification of reference gene primers was used to estimate how many nucleated cells each sample contained. To quantify the absolute abundance of each unique TCRbeta CDR3 rearrangement, sequence reads were collapsed and filtered. Productive Simpson clonality was computed per sample as the square root of Simpson's diversity index over productive rearrangements. The table was pulled from immuneACCESS by TCRdb, which kept in-frame rearrangements only. Such tables lose some clones; where checked, under half of the loss comes from unresolved V genes, and the rest has no known cause. Clone size and V and J calls were adopted from that table, with D and trimming inferred from the DNA. The sample table shows about 490,000 clones, and approximately 83% are seen once. Clones ranked in the top ten supply roughly 3.2% of the sample.

Collaborating institutions collected whole blood in K2EDTA tubes following their own protocols. For TCRbeta analysis, collaborators shipped samples in one of three forms: frozen whole blood, isolated PBMCs, or DNA extracted from either of those sample types. CDR1 and CDR2, per the germline V gene (reference sequence), are LGHDT and YNNKEL. The CDR3 has 14 amino acids, counting the end cysteine and phenylalanine. Only the CDR3 DNA is retained, 42 bases long and in frame from the first base. Deletion took 3 bases off V and 0 bases off J, with a span of 9 bases between the germline ends. The rearranged chain carries TRBV3-1 (or the pseudogene TRBV3-2) and TRBJ2-7, and perhaps TRBD2 as D gene, on 5 matching bases. The specimen sequenced was peripheral blood. This receptor was identified in a human donor in a cohort sampled during active COVID-19. The CDR3 protein is CASSHLAGSYEQYF. The sequenced DNA is TGTGCCAGCAGCCACCTAGCTGGCTCCTACGAGCAGTACTTC.